The 27 T cell receptor beta chains below were found in one sample sequenced in a study of regulatory T cells in long-lasting Graves disease. Researchers made TCR beta libraries by using iRepertoire HTBI primers and running Arm-PCR on CDR3 regions. In TCRdb, the multiplex PCR reads were re-called with MiXCR into one record per CDR3 protein. Of a few hundred thousand distinct CDR3 sequences listed, over 12% are singletons. Described time point: newly diagnosed GD, antithyroid drugs for less than 3 months. Preparation of the TCR library used RNA extracted from PBMCs. This sample was also put to use in a study of T cells in Graves' hyperthyroidism and ophthalmopathy.

The material was peripheral blood mononuclear cells (PBMCs), obtained at new diagnosis, from a patient treated with antithyroid drugs. These receptors all stem from a woman aged 40 to 55 with Graves disease.

The table lists this clonotype with many counts. The chain combines TRBV27 with TRBJ1-6; D not resolved. Trimming took off 8 bases at V and 7 bases at J, with 12 bases between the two ends. The V gene's germline CDR1 is MNHEY and CDR2 SMNVEV (reference sequence). The CDR3 contains 13 residues. CDR3 residues: CASPSRGNSPLHF. The CDR3 nucleotides are TGTGCCAGCCCATCCCGGGGAAATTCACCCCTCCACTTT.

This clonotype was counted ten times or more. This rearrangement joins TRBV7-3 to TRBJ2-7; 12 nucleotides align to TRBD2. The germline V gene encodes CDR1 SGHTA and CDR2 FQGTGA. This CDR3 has 16 residues. The trim removed 11 bases at V and 2 bases at J, leaving 13 bases unmatched. The DNA of the CDR3 is TGTGCCCGGTCAGGGCTAGCGGGAGGGCCGACCTACGAGCAGTACTTC. Amino acids: CARSGLAGGPTYEQYF. The entire variable domain, with the rest obtained from reference TRBV7-3 and TRBJ2-7, is as follows: GAGVSQTPSNKVTEKGKYVELRCDPISGHTALYWYRQSLGQGPEFLIYFQGTGAADDSGLPNDRFFAVRPEGSVSTLKIQRTERGDSAVYLCARSGLAGGPTYEQYFGPGTRLTVT.

J is TRBJ2-1 and V is TRBV4-2; 13 nucleotides align to TRBD2. The V and J ends lost 4 bases and 10 bases, in that order; junction bases with no gene match: 10. The germline V gene encodes CDR1 LGHNA and CDR2 YNFKEQ. The length of the CDR3 is 16 residues. This chain's CDR3 is CASSPLGLAGDGEQFF. The CDR3 nucleotides read TGTGCCAGCAGCCCCCTTGGACTAGCGGGAGATGGGGAGCAGTTCTTC.

Many counts were recorded for this clonotype. The rearrangement uses TRBV3-1 and TRBJ2-3, with 7 nucleotides matching TRBD2. Germline CDR1 LGHDT, CDR2 YNNKEL (reference sequence). Trimming removed 1 base from V and 7 bases from J; junction bases left unmatched: 5. This CDR3 region has 14 residues. The CDR3 DNA follows: TGTGCCAGCAGCCAAGGGACTAGATATCATACGCAGTATTTT. Residues: CASSQGTRYHTQYF.

Details on this clonotype: This likely reflects a read error, since a far larger clone is one base away. In this CDR3 the conserved last residue, phenylalanine or tryptophan, is missing, so a read error is likely. This chain links TRBV11-3 with TRBJ2-3, with a weak D call TRBD2 (6 bases). V gave up 4 bases and J gave up 2 bases, with 13 bases separating them. CDR1 and CDR2 from the germline V gene are SGHNT and YENEEA. The CDR3 runs 15 residues. The CDR3 DNA follows: TGTGCCAGCAGCTGGGGGGACTTTGACACAGATACGCAGTATTCT. As protein: CASSWGDFDTDTQYS.

This clonotype has just a few counts. CDR3 residues: CAISEAADTGELFF. The DNA of the CDR3 is TGTGCCATCAGTGAGGCAGCCGACACCGGGGAGCTGTTTTTT. The rearrangement uses TRBV10-3 and TRBJ2-2; D is undetermined. The CDR3 has 14 amino acids. Germline lookup yields CDR1 ENHRY and CDR2 SYGVKD. Trimming shortened V by 2 bases and J by 3 bases, and 7 bases separated the two germline ends.

In this sample, this clonotype turned up many times. CDR3 in DNA: TGCAGTGCTTTAGCGGGCACAGATACGCAGTATTTT. Protein: CSALAGTDTQYF. The chain uses TRBV20-1 and TRBJ2-3, with a tentative D call TRBD2 (6 bases). Germline CDR1 DFQATT, CDR2 SNEGSKA (reference sequence). The V and J ends lost 5 bases and 1 base respectively, with 7 bases between them. The CDR3 runs to 12 residues.

The chain joins TRBV28 to TRBJ2-1, with D uncertain. V was shortened by 3 bases and J by 9 bases, with 9 bases between the two germline ends. Looked up from germline, CDR1 is MDHEN and CDR2 is SYDVKM. CDR3 size: 12 residues. This chain's CDR3 is CASSLTKSEQFF. CDR3 nucleotide sequence: TGTGCCAGCAGTTTGACAAAAAGTGAGCAGTTCTTC.

The chain links TRBV30 to TRBJ1-5; 11 bases map to TRBD1. The CDR3 runs to 14 residues. Germline V gene data show CDR1 as GTSNPN and CDR2 as SVGIG (reference sequence). Trimming removed 3 bases from V and 7 bases from J; junction bases left unmatched: 5. The CDR3 DNA is TGTGCCTGGAGGGGACAGGGGGATCTACAGCCCCAGCATTTT. Amino acids: CAWRGQGDLQPQHF.

This clonotype was detected a few times. The rearrangement uses TRBV20-1 and TRBJ2-7; either TRBD1 or TRBD2 may supply D (5 bases each). The ends were cut back, 1 base at V and 0 bases at J, with 10 bases in the middle. Germline assignment: CDR1 DFQATT and CDR2 SNEGSKA (reference sequence). The CDR3 is made up of 14 amino acids. CDR3 DNA sequence: TGCAGTGCTAGAGTCCGGGACGCCTCCTACGAGCAGTACTTC. Translated, it gives CSARVRDASYEQYF.

This chain links TRBV28 with TRBJ2-7; D may be TRBD1 (6 bases). V lost 6 bases to trimming and J lost 2 bases, with 14 bases between them. This CDR3 has 14 amino acids. Germline V gene lookup returns CDR1 MDHEN and CDR2 SYDVKM. Written as DNA, the CDR3 is TGTGCCAGCAGGACCGAACAGGGAACCTACGAGCAGTACTTC. Its translation is CASRTEQGTYEQYF.

This chain joins TRBV7-9 and TRBJ2-1; 13 bases map to TRBD2. CDR3 length: 17 amino acids. The V gene end was trimmed by 5 bases and the J gene end by 6 bases; junction bases not matched to a gene: 10. From germline, CDR1 is SEHNR and CDR2 FQNEAQ (reference sequence). The CDR3 coding sequence is TGTGCCAGCAGCCCACGGACTAGCGGGAGCAGCGCCAATGAGCAGTTCTTC. Residues: CASSPRTSGSSANEQFF.

This clonotype was seen only a few times. This chain links TRBV7-2 with TRBJ2-2, with D tentatively TRBD1 (5 bases). In germline, CDR1 is SGHTA, CDR2 FQGNSA. The CDR3 covers 14 residues. Trimming removed 6 bases from V and 8 bases from J, with 16 bases in between. This chain's CDR3 is CASRIQGFGGELFF. As DNA, the CDR3 is TGTGCCAGCAGAATCCAGGGTTTTGGGGGGGAGCTGTTTTTT.

This clonotype was observed at least ten times. The chain links TRBV12-3 or TRBV12-4 to TRBJ2-2; D is possibly TRBD2 (5 bases). The CDR3 consists of 14 residues. Trimming removed 5 bases from V and 4 bases from J, with 11 bases in between. CDR3 in DNA: TGTGCCAGCAGTGAAACTAGGGCCACCGGGGAGCTGTTTTTT. Translation gives CASSETRATGELFF.

The table lists this clonotype with many counts. The V gene is TRBV19, the J gene TRBJ2-7; a weak D match, TRBD1 (6 bases). Trimming pared 6 bases from V and 0 bases from J, leaving 12 bases between. CDR1 and CDR2 from the germline V gene are LNHDA and SQIVND (reference sequence). The CDR3 extends over 14 amino acids. CDR3 region: CASRFEDSSYEQYF. The CDR3, as DNA: TGTGCCAGTAGGTTTGAGGACAGCTCCTACGAGCAGTACTTC.

The chain couples TRBV5-1 to TRBJ2-2, with D uncertain. CDR3 length equals 16 residues. The V and J ends lost 3 bases and 6 bases respectively, with 18 bases between them. Germline CDR1 reads SGHRS; CDR2 reads YFSETQ. The CDR3: CASSYAPGPGAGELFF. For the CDR3, the DNA is TGCGCCAGCAGCTATGCTCCGGGCCCTGGCGCCGGGGAGCTGTTTTTT.

Comment on this clonotype: A much larger clone sits a single nucleotide away, making a read error possible. The V gene is TRBV7-9, the J gene TRBJ2-1; 8 positions agree with TRBD2. The CDR3 is 14 amino acids. From germline, CDR1 is SEHNR and CDR2 FQNEAQ (reference sequence). V trimming: 5 bases; J trimming: 5 bases; junction bases outside the gene matches: 5. CDR3 residues: CASSPGLVDNEQFF. CDR3 DNA: TGTGCCAGCAGCCCGGGACTAGTGGACAATGAGCAGTTCTTC. Combining the CDR3 with reference TRBV7-9 and TRBJ2-1 gives the whole variable domain DTGVSQNPRHKITKRGQNVTFRCDPISEHNRLYWYRQTLGQGPEFLTYFQNEAQLEKSRLLSDRFSAERPKGSFSTLEIQRTEQGDSAMYLCASSPGLVDNEQFFGPGTRLTVL.

The V gene is TRBV6-2 or TRBV6-3, the J gene TRBJ2-3; 8 bases fit TRBD2. The germline V gene has CDR1 MNHEY and CDR2 SVGEGT. The CDR3 length is 16 residues. The V segment lost 2 bases and the J segment 6 bases; nucleotides outside the gene matches: 10. CDR3 sequence: CASSYTGGPTSDTQYF. In nucleotides, the CDR3 is TGTGCCAGCAGTTACACGGGAGGGCCAACCTCGGATACGCAGTATTTT.

J is TRBJ2-1 and V is TRBV11-2, with D perhaps matching TRBD1 or TRBD2 (5 bases each). Germline CDR1 and CDR2: SGHAT and FQNNGV. This CDR3 spans 17 amino acids. V lost 5 bases, J lost 3 bases, and 20 bases lay in between. CDR3 sequence reads: CASSPRLRDQDYNEQFF. CDR3 in DNA: TGTGCCAGCAGCCCCAGACTCCGGGACCAAGACTACAATGAGCAGTTCTTC.

This clonotype was counted only a few times. As DNA, the CDR3 is TGTGCCAGTAGTGTCAGGGGTGTCACTGAAGCTTTCTTT. Translation gives CASSVRGVTEAFF. The rearrangement joins TRBV19 to TRBJ1-1, with D possibly TRBD1 on 6 matching bases. The germline V gene encodes CDR1 LNHDA and CDR2 SQIVND (reference sequence). This CDR3 has 13 residues. The ends were cut back, 5 bases at V and 4 bases at J, with 11 bases in the middle.

Details on this clonotype: A junction boundary mismatches the germline segment, possibly from a read error. The rearrangement links TRBV7-2 to TRBJ2-2; 10 bases fit TRBD1. The length of the CDR3 is 20 residues. From germline, CDR1 is SGHTA and CDR2 FQGNSA. DNA for the CDR3: TGTGCCAGCACCCTTAGCCCGGACAGGGGGGGATACCCGAACACCGGGGAGCCGTTTTTT. This codes for CASTLSPDRGGYPNTGEPFF.

This sequence joins TRBV20-1 and TRBJ2-1; 9 bases align to TRBD2. Germline lookup yields CDR1 DFQATT and CDR2 SNEGSKA (reference sequence). The CDR3 extends over 15 amino acids. J lost 6 bases, V lost 0 bases, and 6 bases had no gene match. CDR3: CSARDLSGRTNEQFF. CDR3 bases: TGCAGTGCTAGAGATTTGAGCGGGAGGACCAATGAGCAGTTCTTC.

In its sample, this clonotype was seen many times. The V gene is TRBV28, the J gene TRBJ2-5; TRBD2 agrees at 15 bases. The CDR3 covers 23 residues. The J segment lost 3 bases and the V segment lost 3 bases, leaving 23 bases of the junction unmatched. CDR1 and CDR2 (germline): MDHEN, SYDVKM. The CDR3 coding sequence is TGTGCCAGCAGTTTCCGGGCCAGCTCAGAGGGACTAGCGGGAGGTCAGATGGAAGAGACCCAGTACTTC. This sequence encodes CASSFRASSEGLAGGQMEETQYF.

The chain employs TRBV4-1 and TRBJ2-1; the D gene is possibly TRBD2 (5 bases). Trimming stripped 4 bases from V and 0 bases from J, with 13 bases between. The CDR3 is 16 amino acids. From germline, CDR1 is MGHRA and CDR2 YSYEKL. The CDR3 region is CASSRPPRGSYNEQFF. The CDR3 region has the DNA TGCGCCAGCAGCCGCCCCCCCCGGGGCTCCTACAATGAGCAGTTCTTC.

This clonotype was counted ten times or more. The rearrangement links TRBV20-1 to TRBJ1-6; D is undetermined. This CDR3 is built from 14 residues. The ends were cut back, 2 bases at V and 4 bases at J, with 9 bases in the middle. Germline V gene data show CDR1 as DFQATT and CDR2 as SNEGSKA (reference sequence). CDR3 coding DNA: TGCAGTGCTAGAATCGGTGATTATAATTCACCCCTCCACTTT. Residues: CSARIGDYNSPLHF.

The gene calls are TRBV7-3 and TRBJ1-1, with D possibly being TRBD1 (6 bases). The CDR3 contains 14 residues. CDR1 is SGHTA and CDR2 is FQGTGA in the germline V gene. V was pared by 1 base and J by 4 bases, with 10 bases between. CDR3 DNA: TGTGCCAGCAGCTTAAGCCCAGGGGTCACTGAAGCTTTCTTT. Protein sequence: CASSLSPGVTEAFF.

This clonotype was seen repeatedly, ten times or more. The genes are TRBV7-9 and TRBJ2-1, with 7 bases aligning to TRBD1. The CDR3 contains 13 residues. V dropped 5 bases and J dropped 5; count of bases not matched to a gene: 3. Germline CDR1 reads SEHNR; CDR2 reads FQNEAQ (reference sequence). The CDR3 DNA sequence: TGTGCCAGCAGCGGGACAGAGGACAATGAGCAGTTCTTC. This gives the protein CASSGTEDNEQFF. The full variable domain, with the rest looked up from reference TRBV7-9 and TRBJ2-1, is DTGVSQNPRHKITKRGQNVTFRCDPISEHNRLYWYRQTLGQGPEFLTYFQNEAQLEKSRLLSDRFSAERPKGSFSTLEIQRTEQGDSAMYLCASSGTEDNEQFFGPGTRLTVL.